One and the same sample provided the 20 T cell receptor beta chains below, sequenced in a study of blood T cell repertoires in COVID-19 (TCRdb year 2020). The library came from the immunoSEQ multiplex PCR assay. The clones in this table, taken by TCRdb from immuneACCESS, are in-frame only. Not every clone is retained; where verified, under half of the shortfall comes from an unresolved V gene, and the cause of the rest is unknown. The sample table records hundreds of thousands of clones; approximately 81% of these occur just once. The ten most abundant clones make up 18% of the sample. Sequencing input: PBMCs or T cells enriched from blood (not recorded which). The receptor set was obtained from a middle-aged man who had recovered from COVID-19.

This clone was seen more than once but under ten times. CDR3 nucleotide sequence: TGCAGCGTCCCAAGCCAGGGCTTCTATGGCTACACCTTC. As protein: CSVPSQGFYGYTF. The chain carries TRBV29-1 and TRBJ1-2, with D possibly matching TRBD1 (5 bases). The CDR3 has 13 residues. Between the trimmed V and J ends, which lost 6 bases and 4 bases, there was a span of 15 bases. Germline CDR1 and CDR2: SQVTM and ANQGSEA.

The chain recombines TRBV6-1 with TRBJ2-4; D might be TRBD1 (5 bases). The length of the CDR3 is 13 residues. Germline V lookup: CDR1 MNHNS, CDR2 SASEGT. Trimming pared 3 bases from V and 6 bases from J, leaving 9 bases between. CDR3 amino acids: CASSDGRANIQYF. CDR3 DNA: TGTGCCAGCAGTGACGGCAGGGCAAACATTCAGTACTTC.

The J gene is TRBJ2-7, the V gene TRBV3-1 (or the pseudogene TRBV3-2), with 9 nucleotides matching TRBD1. The germline V gene encodes CDR1 LGHDT and CDR2 YNNKEL (reference sequence). Trimming removed 4 bases from V and 2 bases from J; junction bases left unmatched: 6. There are 15 residues in the CDR3. CDR3 protein: CASSPRDRAPYEQYF. CDR3 sequence (DNA): TGTGCCAGCAGCCCACGGGACAGGGCACCCTACGAGCAGTACTTC.

J is TRBJ2-2 and V is TRBV12-3 or TRBV12-4; possibly TRBD1 for D (5 bases). The CDR3 runs 13 residues. Trimming left V 5 bases short and J 5 bases short, with 9 bases between. Here the CDR3 DNA reads TGTGCCAGCAGTCGCAGGGCTACCGGGGAGCTGTTTTTT. As protein: CASSRRATGELFF.

This clone was seen a few times. CDR3 bases: TGTGCCAGCACGACTCAGGGGGCGGGCGAGCAGTACTTC. The encoded protein is CASTTQGAGEQYF. This chain connects TRBV12-3 or TRBV12-4 to TRBJ2-7; TRBD1 agrees at 8 bases. The CDR3 contains 13 residues. Trimming took 7 bases from V and 6 from J; bases not matched to a gene: 8.

The rearrangement joins TRBV11-2 to TRBJ1-1, with a tentative D call TRBD1 (5 bases). In germline, CDR1 is SGHAT, CDR2 FQNNGV. Trimming cost V 3 bases and J 0 bases, with 14 bases left between them. This CDR3 comprises 16 residues. CDR3 coding DNA: TGTGCCAGCAGCTTTGGCAGGGCCTTCCTGAACACTGAAGCTTTCTTT. It codes for CASSFGRAFLNTEAFF.

This chain links TRBV5-6 with TRBJ2-7, with 7 bases matching TRBD1. The CDR3 spans 14 residues. V lost 4 bases to trimming and J lost 3 bases; unmatched junction nucleotides: 7. CDR1 and CDR2 (germline): SGHDT, YYEEEE. CDR3 sequence reads: CASSDRDRSYEQYF. CDR3 nucleotide sequence: TGTGCCAGCAGCGACCGGGACAGAAGCTACGAGCAGTACTTC.

This chain links TRBV7-2 with TRBJ1-3, with a weak D call TRBD1 (5 bases). Germline V gene data show CDR1 as SGHTA and CDR2 as FQGNSA. The V end lost 5 bases, the J end lost 0 bases, and 17 bases lay between the germline ends. This CDR3 is built from 17 residues. CDR3 in amino acids: CASSQWGVGSSGNTIYF. The CDR3 coding sequence is TGTGCCAGCAGCCAGTGGGGGGTCGGTAGCTCTGGAAACACCATATATTTT.

The chain combines TRBV30 with TRBJ1-4; no clear D. CDR3 length equals 11 residues. Germline values: CDR1 GTSNPN, CDR2 SVGIG (reference sequence). With 4 bases removed from V and 8 bases from J, the gap between germline ends came to 8 bases. The chain's CDR3 is CAWTPGEKLFF. The CDR3 DNA reads TGTGCCTGGACCCCAGGAGAAAAACTGTTTTTT.

This clone was seen only a few times. The chain joins TRBV20-1 to TRBJ2-3; D is uncertain. Trimming took 3 bases from V and 4 from J, leaving 8 bases between them. CDR3 length: 12 amino acids. Germline-derived CDR1 and CDR2 are DFQATT and SNEGSKA (reference sequence). CDR3 amino acids: CSASLSSDTQYF. DNA of the CDR3: TGCAGTGCTAGTCTATCGTCAGATACGCAGTATTTT.

The chain links TRBV9 to TRBJ1-6; TRBD1 matches 7 bases. V shed 3 bases, J shed 7 bases, and the junction held 4 bases outside the gene matches. Germline-derived CDR1 and CDR2 are SGDLS and YYNGEE. The CDR3 is made up of 14 amino acids. The CDR3 here is CASSAGTANSPLHF. DNA for the CDR3: TGTGCCAGCAGCGCGGGGACAGCCAATTCACCCCTCCACTTT.

CDR3 residues: CATSDFGDKQYF. In DNA, the CDR3 is TGTGCCACCAGTGATTTTGGCGACAAGCAGTACTTC. The genes are TRBV24-1 and TRBJ2-7; the D is unclear. The V gene lost 1 base and the J gene lost 8 bases, with 8 bases spanning the gap. CDR1 and CDR2 from the germline V gene are KGHDR and SFDVKD. The CDR3 has 12 amino acids.

The rearrangement links TRBV6-5 to TRBJ2-5, with 10 bases matching TRBD2. Germline CDR1 and CDR2: MNHEY and SVGAGI. CDR3 length: 14 amino acids. Losses at the gene ends were 5 bases for V and 5 bases for J; bases not matched to a gene: 5. This CDR3 is CASSPGAGGETQYF. DNA for the CDR3: TGTGCCAGCAGTCCCGGAGCGGGAGGGGAGACCCAGTACTTC.

The chain links TRBV11-2 to TRBJ2-7; D perhaps matches TRBD2 (5 bases). The CDR3 is made up of 14 amino acids. The ends were cut back, 5 bases at V and 1 base at J, with 12 bases in the middle. Germline V CDR1 and CDR2: SGHAT, FQNNGV. CDR3 in DNA: TGTGCCAGCAGCCCGAGGGCCACTTCCTACGAGCAGTACTTC. Residues: CASSPRATSYEQYF.

The genes are TRBV6-1 and TRBJ1-3; 7 bases align to TRBD1. Germline assignment: CDR1 MNHNS and CDR2 SASEGT. This CDR3 is built from 16 residues. Trimming at V came to 5 bases and at J to 0 bases, leaving 7 bases not matched to a gene. The chain's CDR3 is CASSKGGQVSGNTIYF. The CDR3 DNA reads as TGTGCCAGCAGTAAAGGTGGACAGGTCTCTGGAAACACCATATATTTT.

The chain is built from TRBV27 and TRBJ1-1, with D unresolved. V lost 4 bases to trimming and J lost 4 bases, with 16 bases between them. Germline V gene sequence: CDR1 MNHEY, CDR2 SMNVEV (reference sequence). CDR3 length: 15 amino acids. The CDR3 loop is CASSSKGEWITEAFF. In DNA form, the CDR3 reads TGTGCCAGCAGTTCCAAGGGAGAATGGATCACTGAAGCTTTCTTT.

This clone appeared once. Other DNA sequences in this sample translate to the same CDR3. This rearrangement joins TRBV5-1 to TRBJ2-1; D is perhaps TRBD2 (5 bases). The germline V gene encodes CDR1 SGHRS and CDR2 YFSETQ. The V end was cut by 8 bases, the J end by 0 bases, with 15 bases between. The CDR3 length is 15 residues. CDR3 protein: CASSVAGSSYNEQFF. CDR3 nucleotides: TGCGCCAGTTCGGTTGCGGGCAGCTCCTACAATGAGCAGTTCTTC.

CDR3 in DNA: TGTGCTAGTGGCCCAGGGACAGGGCGTAATTCACCCCTCCACTTT. It specifies CASGPGTGRNSPLHF. The V call is TRBV12-5, the J call TRBJ1-6; TRBD1 aligns across 9 bases. From germline, CDR1 is LGHNT and CDR2 FRNRAP. Trimming at V came to 6 bases and at J to 6 bases, leaving 6 bases not matched to a gene. The CDR3 covers 15 residues.

The rearrangement links TRBV29-1 to TRBJ1-2, with a tentative D call TRBD1 (6 bases). This CDR3 is 16 amino acids long. Per the germline V gene, CDR1 is SQVTM and CDR2 is ANQGSEA. Trimming pared 3 bases from V and 4 bases from J, leaving 21 bases between. This CDR3 reads CSVDRQTGPQGYGYTF. The CDR3, as DNA: TGCAGCGTTGATAGGCAGACAGGCCCTCAGGGCTATGGCTACACCTTC.

The chain carries TRBV4-3 and TRBJ2-1; 7 bases map to TRBD2. Germline-derived CDR1 and CDR2 are LGHNA and YSLEER. V dropped 0 bases and J dropped 0; count of bases not matched to a gene: 5. The CDR3 totals 17 residues. CDR3 region: CASSQDVGGSSYNEQFF. The CDR3 nucleotides read TGCGCCAGCAGCCAAGATGTTGGCGGGAGCTCCTACAATGAGCAGTTCTTC.